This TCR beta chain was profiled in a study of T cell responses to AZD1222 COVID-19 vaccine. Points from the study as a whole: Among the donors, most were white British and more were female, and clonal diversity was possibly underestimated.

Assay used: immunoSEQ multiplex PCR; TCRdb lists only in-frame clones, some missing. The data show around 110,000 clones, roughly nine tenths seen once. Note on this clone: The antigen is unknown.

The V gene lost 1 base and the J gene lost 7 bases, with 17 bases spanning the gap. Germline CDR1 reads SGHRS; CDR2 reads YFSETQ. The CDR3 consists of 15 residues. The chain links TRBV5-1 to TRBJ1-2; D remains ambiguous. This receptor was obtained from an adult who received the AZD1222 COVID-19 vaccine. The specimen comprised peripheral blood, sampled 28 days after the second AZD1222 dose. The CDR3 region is CASSLSGPKPAGYTF. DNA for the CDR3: TGCGCCAGCAGCTTGTCCGGGCCTAAACCGGCTGGCTACACCTTC.